These 15 T cell receptor beta chains originate from one sample sequenced in a study of T cells after yellow fever vaccination (dated by TCRdb to the late 2010s). The treatment or condition label, read with the paper, signifies: live attenuated yellow fever vaccine strain. The library was built by means of 5' RACE. Sequenced on an Illumina HiSeq 2500. The public reads were reprocessed in TCRdb via fastp at Q25 and MiXCR, keeping in-frame beta chains. Every CDR3 protein is listed once, alongside the most common genes and DNA of its rows. This sample lists roughly 140,000 distinct CDR3 sequences; approximately 7.7% were detected once. Together, the top ten hold less than 0.95% of the sample. This specimen was CD4+ T cells sorted from PBMCs, taken 5 days after the yellow fever booster vaccination. These receptor sequences come from a young man who received the YFV17D yellow fever vaccine.

This clonotype has a count of ten or more. The chain employs TRBV19 and TRBJ2-3; D not resolved. The V end lost 4 bases, the J end lost 0 bases, and 8 bases lay between the germline ends. Germline CDR1 and CDR2: LNHDA and SQIVND (reference sequence). The CDR3 loop spans 14 amino acids. CDR3: CASSRLYSTDTQYF. The CDR3 DNA reads TGTGCCAGTAGTAGACTCTACAGCACAGATACGCAGTATTTT. Complete variable domain (other parts from reference TRBV19 and TRBJ2-3): DGGITQSPKYLFRKEGQNVTLSCEQNLNHDAMYWYRQDPGQGLRLIYYSQIVNDFQKGDIAEGYSVSREKKESFPLTVTSAQKNPTAFYLCASSRLYSTDTQYFGPGTRLTVL.

This clonotype was counted many times. The chain uses TRBV7-9 and TRBJ2-1; weak D call: TRBD2 (6 bases). Trimming took 0 bases from V and 5 from J, leaving 17 bases between them. This CDR3 is 17 amino acids long. Per germline, CDR1 SEHNR and CDR2 FQNEAQ (reference sequence). The CDR3 here is CASSLAPWGELNNEQFF. In DNA, the CDR3 is TGTGCCAGCAGCTTAGCGCCGTGGGGGGAACTAAACAATGAGCAGTTCTTC.

The chain employs TRBV7-2 and TRBJ1-5; tentative D call: TRBD1 (5 bases). V was pared by 1 base and J by 4 bases, with 11 bases between. The CDR3 covers 15 residues. The germline V gene has CDR1 SGHTA and CDR2 FQGNSA. The CDR3 DNA is TGTGCCAGCAGCTTAGGGCAGGGTCGAAATCAGCCCCAGCATTTT. It encodes CASSLGQGRNQPQHF.

This clonotype has a count of ten or more. The chain recombines TRBV5-1 with TRBJ2-3; 11 bases are shared with TRBD2. Germline CDR1 and CDR2: SGHRS and YFSETQ. This CDR3 has 17 residues. V lost 2 bases to trimming and J lost 2 bases; unmatched junction nucleotides: 7. For the CDR3, the DNA is TGCGCCAGCAGCTTCCTAGCGGGAGGTGGGACCACAGATACGCAGTATTTT. Translation gives CASSFLAGGGTTDTQYF.

This clonotype was found many times. The J gene is TRBJ2-1, the V gene TRBV5-4; D remains ambiguous. CDR3 length equals 14 residues. V was pared by 0 bases and J by 7 bases, with 11 bases between. Germline assignment: CDR1 SGHNT and CDR2 YYREEE (reference sequence). The CDR3 is CASSLAGVGNEQFF. The CDR3 DNA reads as TGTGCCAGCAGCTTGGCTGGAGTGGGGAATGAGCAGTTCTTC.

This clonotype was found many times. The DNA of the CDR3 is TGCAGCGGGGGGCATCCTTACGAGCAGTACTTC. Its translation: CSGGHPYEQYF. The chain employs TRBV29-1 and TRBJ2-7; a weak D match, TRBD1 (6 bases). Between the trimmed V and J ends, which lost 7 bases and 4 bases, there was a span of 11 bases. The CDR3 is 11 amino acids. Germline V lookup: CDR1 SQVTM, CDR2 ANQGSEA.

This clonotype showed up many times. The J gene is TRBJ2-1, the V gene TRBV6-1; the match to TRBD1 covers 10 bases. Germline-derived CDR1 and CDR2 are MNHNS and SASEGT. The CDR3 contains 18 residues. Trimming at V came to 4 bases and at J to 9 bases, leaving 18 bases not matched to a gene. The DNA for the CDR3 is TGTGCCAGCAGTGCGGACAGGGGGGTCTCGGCTAGCGTCCCTGAGCAGTTCTTC. Translation: CASSADRGVSASVPEQFF.

This clonotype was recorded many times. The chain has TRBV5-1 and TRBJ2-2, with D perhaps matching TRBD1 (5 bases). Looked up from germline, CDR1 is SGHRS and CDR2 is YFSETQ. V lost 0 bases to trimming and J lost 7 bases, with 13 bases between them. This CDR3 is built from 15 residues. The CDR3 reads CASSLAKQAIGELFF. In nucleotides, the CDR3 is TGCGCCAGCAGCTTGGCCAAACAGGCGATCGGGGAGCTGTTTTTT.

This clonotype was seen many times. CDR3 sequence: CASSSSSQTKPYEQYF. The CDR3 region has the DNA TGCGCCAGCAGCTCTTCAAGCCAGACAAAACCCTACGAGCAGTACTTC. The V call is TRBV5-1, the J call TRBJ2-7; D gene uncertain. Germline CDR1 and CDR2: SGHRS and YFSETQ. Trimming left V 3 bases short and J 2 bases short, with 18 bases between. The CDR3 has 16 residues.

This clonotype was counted many times. The genes are TRBV5-1 and TRBJ2-1; TRBD2 might be the D (5 bases). V lost 10 bases, J lost 4 bases, and 21 bases lay in between. The length of the CDR3 is 15 residues. CDR1 is SGHRS, CDR2 YFSETQ, per germline. The CDR3 spells CARDGETTRYNEQFF. The CDR3, as DNA: TGCGCCCGAGACGGCGAGACTACCCGGTACAATGAGCAGTTCTTC.

This clonotype was counted many times. The chain is built from TRBV6-1 and TRBJ2-4; D assignment may be TRBD1 or TRBD2 (5 bases each). Looked up from germline, CDR1 is MNHNS and CDR2 is SASEGT. Trimming left V 8 bases short and J 7 bases short, with 21 bases between. This CDR3 region has 15 residues. The CDR3 is CASAGAAGGRNIQYF. The CDR3 nucleotides read TGTGCCAGCGCGGGTGCTGCTGGGGGTCGGAACATTCAGTACTTC.

Many counts were recorded for this clonotype. The chain combines TRBV6-5 with TRBJ2-1; a possible D gene is TRBD1 (5 bases). Germline CDR1 is MNHEY and CDR2 is SVGAGI. The V end lost 8 bases, the J end lost 4 bases, and 12 bases lay between the germline ends. The CDR3 extends over 13 amino acids. The CDR3 loop is CASGVAGYNEQFF. CDR3 nucleotides: TGTGCCAGCGGCGTGGCAGGGTACAATGAGCAGTTCTTC.

The chain couples TRBV12-3 or TRBV12-4 to TRBJ2-5; D uncertain. This CDR3 contains 12 residues. Trimming stripped 3 bases from V and 3 bases from J, with 5 bases between. The CDR3 reads CASSFSEETQYF. In DNA, the CDR3 is TGTGCCAGCAGTTTTTCCGAAGAGACCCAGTACTTC.

This clonotype was seen many times. The chain has TRBV2 and TRBJ2-2; weak D call: TRBD2 (5 bases). The CDR3 runs 15 residues. Germline CDR1 is SNHLY and CDR2 is FYNNEI. Trimming took off 6 bases at V and 7 bases at J, with 18 bases between the two ends. The CDR3 DNA is TGTGCCAGCAGCCCTAGGACGGGGAGCAACGGGGAGCTGTTTTTT. Translating it yields CASSPRTGSNGELFF.

Comment on this clonotype: A much larger clone is a single base away; this may be a read error. The conserved phenylalanine or tryptophan is not found at the CDR3 terminus, so this likely reflects a read error. This rearrangement joins TRBV19 to TRBJ2-7, with D perhaps matching TRBD2 (6 bases). The V end was cut by 9 bases, the J end by 7 bases, with 16 bases between. Germline values: CDR1 LNHDA, CDR2 SQIVND (reference sequence). The CDR3 totals 12 residues. This CDR3 reads CASAAGFWEQYL. CDR3 DNA: TGTGCCAGCGCGGCGGGGTTTTGGGAGCAGTACCTC.